The 18 T cell receptor beta chains below were found in one sample sequenced in a study of cytomegalovirus exposure and HLA in healthy donors. PCR amplification relied on 60 Vbeta primers (plus 13 Jbeta primers). Profiled with immunoSEQ multiplex PCR; TCRdb holds only in-frame clones, not every one. The profile shows some 180,000 clones, roughly 85% of them singletons. The material sequenced was PBMCs. The receptors originated from a woman aged 30 to 39 in good health and CMV-seropositive.

V is TRBV7-9 and J is TRBJ1-1; no firm D call. Trimming took off 2 bases at V and 1 base at J, with 8 bases between the two ends. Germline values: CDR1 SEHNR, CDR2 FQNEAQ (reference sequence). The CDR3 loop spans 14 amino acids. The CDR3 loop is CASSLPVQNTEAFF. Written as DNA, the CDR3 is TGTGCCAGCAGCTTACCCGTACAGAACACTGAAGCTTTCTTT.

The chain is built from TRBV10-2 and TRBJ1-4; 8 bases are a match to TRBD1. The CDR3 length is 16 residues. Germline V gives CDR1 WSHSY, CDR2 SAAADI. V gave up 2 bases and J gave up 8 bases; unmatched junction bases: 10. The CDR3 coding sequence is TGCGCCAGCAGTGAGGACAGGGGTCAGGATGGGGAAAAACTGTTTTTT. Its translation is CASSEDRGQDGEKLFF.

The chain is built from TRBV7-9 and TRBJ1-2; possible D gene TRBD1, 6 bases. CDR3 length: 19 amino acids. Germline CDR1 is SEHNR and CDR2 is FQNEAQ (reference sequence). V was pared by 2 bases and J by 4 bases, with 26 bases between. The CDR3 protein is CASSLTLPTGKRGGYGYTF. Written as DNA, the CDR3 is TGTGCCAGCAGCTTAACCTTACCCACAGGGAAACGGGGTGGCTATGGCTACACCTTC. Full variable domain (rest looked up from reference TRBV7-9 and TRBJ1-2): DTGVSQNPRHKITKRGQNVTFRCDPISEHNRLYWYRQTLGQGPEFLTYFQNEAQLEKSRLLSDRFSAERPKGSFSTLEIQRTEQGDSAMYLCASSLTLPTGKRGGYGYTFGSGTRLTVV.

The V and J genes are TRBV5-6 and TRBJ1-2, with 7 bases matching TRBD1. The CDR3 totals 18 residues. The trim removed 2 bases at V and 5 bases at J, leaving 18 bases unmatched. Germline V CDR1 and CDR2: SGHDT, YYEEEE. The CDR3 bases are TGTGCCAGCAGCTTTGGCTCTCTGGGACAGTTTCTTTCATATGGCTACACCTTC. Protein sequence: CASSFGSLGQFLSYGYTF.

The CDR3 spells CASSLVTGGNQPQHF. CDR3 DNA: TGTGCCAGCAGCTTAGTAACAGGGGGCAATCAGCCCCAGCATTTT. The chain is built from TRBV11-2 and TRBJ1-5; 7 bases align to TRBD1. The CDR3 totals 15 residues. J gave up 2 bases and V 1 base, and 2 bases lay outside the gene matches. Germline V gene lookup returns CDR1 SGHAT and CDR2 FQNNGV.

This sequence joins TRBV4-3 and TRBJ1-5; TRBD1 is a possible D gene (6 bases). The ends were cut back, 4 bases at V and 0 bases at J, with 10 bases in the middle. This CDR3 region has 15 residues. CDR1 is LGHNA and CDR2 is YSLEER in the germline V gene. The CDR3 spells CASSLDRNSNQPQHF. CDR3 nucleotides: TGCGCCAGCAGCCTAGACAGGAATAGCAATCAGCCCCAGCATTTT.

V usage is TRBV5-1 and J usage is TRBJ2-3; 7 bases fit TRBD2. The ends lost 0 bases at V and 7 bases at J; junction bases unmatched: 5. The CDR3 runs 14 residues. Germline V gene sequence: CDR1 SGHRS, CDR2 YFSETQ. The CDR3 sequence: CASSLDLGGYTQYF. The CDR3 DNA reads as TGCGCCAGCAGCTTGGATCTGGGGGGGTATACGCAGTATTTT.

The chain couples TRBV14 to TRBJ1-4, with a tentative D call TRBD1 (5 bases). The ends were cut back, 2 bases at V and 3 bases at J, with 19 bases in the middle. The CDR3 covers 18 residues. Germline CDR1 is SGHDN and CDR2 is FVKESK. The CDR3 DNA is TGTGCCAGCAGCCAACAAGGGGTCATTGGGAGGCCTAATGAAAAACTGTTTTTT. It encodes CASSQQGVIGRPNEKLFF.

The chain recombines TRBV27 with TRBJ1-1; 8 positions agree with TRBD1. V was clipped by 5 bases and J by 2 bases; unmatched bases: 10. Germline V CDR1 and CDR2: MNHEY, SMNVEV (reference sequence). The CDR3 covers 16 residues. CDR3: CASSVGTGFLNTEAFF. DNA of the CDR3: TGTGCCAGCAGTGTAGGGACAGGCTTCCTTAACACTGAAGCTTTCTTT.

This clone has only a few counts. This chain links TRBV5-4 with TRBJ1-1; 7 bases are a match to TRBD1. Germline CDR1 and CDR2: SGHNT and YYREEE (reference sequence). This CDR3 is built from 15 residues. The V segment lost 5 bases and the J segment 1 base; nucleotides outside the gene matches: 8. CDR3 DNA sequence: TGTGCCAGCAGTCAAAGACAGGGATCGAACACTGAAGCTTTCTTT. Protein sequence: CASSQRQGSNTEAFF.

The rearrangement links TRBV6-4 to TRBJ2-1, with D perhaps TRBD1 (5 bases). This CDR3 has 16 residues. The germline V gene encodes CDR1 MRHNA and CDR2 SNTAGT. Trimming pared 5 bases from V and 5 bases from J, leaving 19 bases between. In DNA form, the CDR3 reads TGTGCCAGCAGTTCGTTTTTAGGGGCCCCCCACAATGAGCAGTTCTTC. It translates to CASSSFLGAPHNEQFF.

V is TRBV27 and J is TRBJ1-1, with D maybe TRBD1 (6 bases). V lost 6 bases and J lost 4, with 12 bases in between. This CDR3 has 13 residues. Germline CDR1 reads MNHEY; CDR2 reads SMNVEV (reference sequence). The CDR3 DNA is TGTGCCAGCAGGCTACAGGGTCTCACTGAAGCTTTCTTT. This codes for CASRLQGLTEAFF.

CDR3 coding DNA: TGTGCCAGCAGTTACCAGCAGGGTGGTGAATCACCCCTCCACTTT. It codes for CASSYQQGGESPLHF. This rearrangement joins TRBV6-5 to TRBJ1-6, with D maybe TRBD1 (5 bases). The CDR3 length is 15 residues. Germline V CDR1 and CDR2: MNHEY, SVGAGI. V lost 2 bases and J 10 bases, leaving 15 bases between the germline ends.

The chain links TRBV6-1 to TRBJ2-2; maybe TRBD2 (5 bases). Trimming took 6 bases from V and 8 from J, leaving 10 bases between them. Per germline, CDR1 MNHNS and CDR2 SASEGT. This CDR3 is 12 amino acids long. The CDR3 DNA follows: TGTGCCAGCAGGAGGGTGCCGGGGGAGCTGTTTTTT. The encoded protein is CASRRVPGELFF.

This clone was counted a few times. This chain links TRBV9 with TRBJ2-7; 10 nucleotides line up with TRBD2. J was trimmed by 2 bases and V by 2 bases; bases with no gene match: 4. Germline loops: CDR1 SGDLS, CDR2 YYNGEE. The CDR3 is 15 amino acids. CDR3 DNA sequence: TGTGCCAGCAGCGTCGGACTAGCGGTCACCTACGAGCAGTACTTC. Its translation: CASSVGLAVTYEQYF.

There are a few counts of this clone. CDR3 sequence (DNA): TGTGCCACCAGGAGGGACTATACCTCCGAGCAGTACTTC. This encodes CATRRDYTSEQYF. This chain uses TRBV27 with TRBJ2-7; 7 bases align to TRBD2. J gave up 6 bases and V 10 bases, and 12 bases lay outside the gene matches. Germline V gives CDR1 MNHEY, CDR2 SMNVEV (reference sequence). This CDR3 is 13 amino acids long.

This clone occurred once. The J gene is TRBJ2-2, the V gene TRBV7-2, with 7 bases fitting TRBD1. The V gene end was trimmed by 4 bases and the J gene end by 0 bases; junction bases not matched to a gene: 5. This CDR3 contains 16 residues. Germline V gene lookup returns CDR1 SGHTA and CDR2 FQGNSA. CDR3 sequence reads: CASSSKQGSNTGELFF. CDR3 DNA sequence: TGTGCCAGCAGCTCAAAACAGGGGTCGAACACCGGGGAGCTGTTTTTT.

V is TRBV11-2 and J is TRBJ1-1; D ambiguous. Germline CDR1 is SGHAT and CDR2 is FQNNGV. Trimming stripped 1 base from V and 2 bases from J, with 17 bases between. The CDR3 totals 17 residues. This CDR3 is CASSLVPRGGANTEAFF. CDR3 bases: TGTGCCAGCAGCTTAGTACCGCGGGGAGGAGCCAACACTGAAGCTTTCTTT.